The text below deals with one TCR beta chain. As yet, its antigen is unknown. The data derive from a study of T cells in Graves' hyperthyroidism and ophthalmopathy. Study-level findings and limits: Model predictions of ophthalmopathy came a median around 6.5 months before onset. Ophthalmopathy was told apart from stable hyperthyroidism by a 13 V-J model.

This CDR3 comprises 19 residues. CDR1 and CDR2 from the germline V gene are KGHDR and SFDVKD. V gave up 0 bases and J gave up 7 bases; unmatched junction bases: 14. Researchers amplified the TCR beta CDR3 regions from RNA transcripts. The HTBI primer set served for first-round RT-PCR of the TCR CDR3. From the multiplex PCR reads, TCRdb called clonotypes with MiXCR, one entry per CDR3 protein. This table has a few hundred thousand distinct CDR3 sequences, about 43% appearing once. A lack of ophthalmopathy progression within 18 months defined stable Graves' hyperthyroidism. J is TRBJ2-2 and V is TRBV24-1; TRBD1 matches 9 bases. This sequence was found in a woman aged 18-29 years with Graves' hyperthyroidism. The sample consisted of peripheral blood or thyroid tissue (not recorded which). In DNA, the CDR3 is TGTGCCACCAGTGATTTGTCATCCGGGACAGGGTATTACGGCGGGGAGCTGTTTTTT. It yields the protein CATSDLSSGTGYYGGELFF.